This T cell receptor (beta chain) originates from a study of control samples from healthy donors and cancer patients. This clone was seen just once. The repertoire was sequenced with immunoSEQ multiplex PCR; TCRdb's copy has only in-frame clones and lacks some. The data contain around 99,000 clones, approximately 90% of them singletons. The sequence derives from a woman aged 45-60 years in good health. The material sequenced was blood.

The CDR3 DNA reads as TGTGCCAGACCTCCCGGGGCGGCAGATACGCAGTATTTT. This codes for CARPPGAADTQYF. J is TRBJ2-3 and V is TRBV7-3; tentatively, D is TRBD1 or TRBD2 (5 bases each). This CDR3 is 13 amino acids long. Between the trimmed V and J ends, which lost 9 bases and 4 bases, there was a span of 14 bases. Germline values: CDR1 SGHTA, CDR2 FQGTGA.